The 14 T cell receptor beta chains presented below share a single source sample, sequenced in a study of T cells in narcolepsy. Some clones are missing from TCRdb's copy, which holds only in-frame ones; the method was immunoSEQ multiplex PCR. The sample lists about 30,000 clones; about 83% were seen once. The sequenced sample consisted of CD45RA- memory CD4+ T cells from PBMCs. The receptor set was obtained from a human donor with narcolepsy.

The gene calls are TRBV15 and TRBJ1-5, with D possibly TRBD1 on 5 matching bases. The ends were cut back, 2 bases at V and 0 bases at J, with 20 bases in the middle. Germline loops: CDR1 LNHNV, CDR2 YYDKDF (reference sequence). This CDR3 has 19 amino acids. The DNA for the CDR3 is TGTGCCACCAGCAGAATGCCCTCCGCAGGGAGGGGTAGCAATCAGCCCCAGCATTTT. Its protein is CATSRMPSAGRGSNQPQHF.

The chain carries TRBV5-1 and TRBJ2-5, with D unclear. The germline V gene has CDR1 SGHRS and CDR2 YFSETQ. The CDR3 sequence is 13 residues long. The germline V and J ends were trimmed by 6 bases and 4 bases, with 13 bases remaining between them. CDR3 amino acids: CASNAQDLETQYF. CDR3 nucleotide sequence: TGCGCCAGCAACGCGCAGGACCTAGAGACCCAGTACTTC.

The count of this clone is one. The gene calls are TRBV4-3 and TRBJ1-2; 7 bases align to TRBD1. The V and J ends lost 0 bases and 8 bases, in that order; junction bases with no gene match: 9. CDR1 and CDR2 (germline): LGHNA, YSLEER. This CDR3 region has 15 residues. CDR3 amino acids: CASSQDTGVGGGYTF. The CDR3 DNA follows: TGCGCCAGCAGCCAAGATACAGGGGTAGGAGGAGGCTACACCTTC.

V and J are TRBV5-6 and TRBJ2-1; 12 positions match TRBD2. Unmatched junction bases numbered 6, after V lost 7 bases and J lost 4 bases. The germline V gene has CDR1 SGHDT and CDR2 YYEEEE. The CDR3 sequence is 15 residues long. The CDR3 is CASEKLAGGYNEQFF. The CDR3, as DNA: TGTGCCAGCGAAAAACTAGCGGGGGGTTACAATGAGCAGTTCTTC.

The V and J genes are TRBV12-1 and TRBJ1-1; no DNA check was done on the table's D call, TRBD1. TRBV12-1 is deemed a pseudogene. CDR3 length: 15 residues. CDR3 in DNA: TGTGCCAGCAGCTACGGACAGGGTTTGAGGACTGAAGCTTTCTTT. Translated: CASSYGQGLRTEAFF.

The chain joins TRBV19 to TRBJ2-1, with D perhaps assigned TRBD1 or TRBD2 (6 bases each). Between the trimmed V and J ends, which lost 4 bases and 7 bases, there was a span of 14 bases. This CDR3 region has 14 residues. Germline V gene lookup returns CDR1 LNHDA and CDR2 SQIVND (reference sequence). The CDR3 loop reads CASSTRDTANEQFF. The CDR3 DNA reads as TGTGCCAGTAGTACGCGGGACACAGCGAATGAGCAGTTCTTC.

The V call is TRBV28, the J call TRBJ2-7; 8 bases align to TRBD1. Germline V lookup: CDR1 MDHEN, CDR2 SYDVKM. The CDR3 contains 16 residues. The V and J ends lost 6 bases and 4 bases, in that order; junction bases with no gene match: 14. For the CDR3, the DNA is TGTGCCAGCAGCAGTGGGACCGGGACAGGCATGTACGAGCAGTACTTC. It translates to CASSSGTGTGMYEQYF.

The rearrangement joins TRBV6-1 to TRBJ2-7; either TRBD1 or TRBD2 may supply D (5 bases each). CDR1 MNHNS and CDR2 SASEGT come from the germline V gene. V was cut by 6 bases and J by 9 bases, with 18 bases left in between. The CDR3 sequence is 13 residues long. The CDR3 spells CASSHPGVGVQYF. CDR3 in DNA: TGTGCCAGCAGCCATCCTGGGGTGGGGGTGCAGTACTTC.

This clone was detected only a few times. This chain links TRBV29-1 with TRBJ1-1, with D maybe TRBD1 (5 bases). This CDR3 comprises 14 residues. The ends were cut back, 4 bases at V and 4 bases at J, with 16 bases in the middle. Looked up from germline, CDR1 is SQVTM and CDR2 is ANQGSEA. In DNA form, the CDR3 reads TGCAGCGTTGCGCAGGGACCGAGGGGCACTGAAGCTTTCTTT. Residues: CSVAQGPRGTEAFF.

Only a few counts were recorded for this clone. The chain recombines TRBV19 with TRBJ1-3; D is unresolved. Germline CDR1 LNHDA, CDR2 SQIVND (reference sequence). V gave up 5 bases and J gave up 13 bases, with 15 bases separating them. The CDR3 has 12 amino acids. This chain's CDR3 is CASSPGFRVIYF. The CDR3, as DNA: TGTGCCAGTAGTCCCGGGTTTAGGGTGATATATTTT.

This chain connects TRBV7-2 to TRBJ1-5, with unresolved D. Trimming took off 3 bases at V and 4 bases at J, with 13 bases between the two ends. The CDR3 runs to 15 residues. Germline lookup yields CDR1 SGHTA and CDR2 FQGNSA. Written as DNA, the CDR3 is TGTGCCAGCAGCTTGACGGCAGTAAAAAATCAGCCCCAGCATTTT. It translates to CASSLTAVKNQPQHF.

The chain uses TRBV27 and TRBJ1-2; 9 nucleotides match TRBD1. The CDR3 sequence is 15 residues long. CDR1 and CDR2 from the germline V gene are MNHEY and SMNVEV (reference sequence). The V segment lost 2 bases and the J segment 4 bases; nucleotides outside the gene matches: 5. The CDR3 bases are TGTGCCAGCAGTTTAGAACAGGGGGCAGGCTATGGCTACACCTTC. This gives the protein CASSLEQGAGYGYTF.

The genes are TRBV5-4 and TRBJ2-1; the D is unclear. This CDR3 has 12 amino acids. Trimming pared 4 bases from V and 9 bases from J, leaving 11 bases between. CDR1 is SGHNT and CDR2 is YYREEE in the germline V gene (reference sequence). The CDR3 bases are TGTGCCAGCAGCACCGCAATCGGTGAGCAGTTCTTC. Translation: CASSTAIGEQFF.

The chain couples TRBV30 to TRBJ2-1, with 8 nucleotides matching TRBD2. The V gene end was trimmed by 0 bases and the J gene end by 3 bases; junction bases not matched to a gene: 4. Germline V gene sequence: CDR1 GTSNPN, CDR2 SVGIG (reference sequence). The CDR3 spans 15 residues. The chain's CDR3 is CAWSVLGTSYNEQFF. DNA for the CDR3: TGTGCCTGGAGTGTACTCGGGACTAGCTACAATGAGCAGTTCTTC.